A selection of T cell receptor beta chains follows, all from one sample in a study of blood T cell repertoires in COVID-19. Sequencing used immunoSEQ multiplex PCR; TCRdb keeps in-frame clones, though not all of them. Of roughly 66,000 clones listed, about 86% are singletons. The specimen was peripheral blood. The receptors were gathered from a woman aged 55-70 years with acute or convalescent COVID-19. CDR3s include the opening cysteine and the closing phenylalanine or tryptophan. A D gene is named only where the DNA matches it firmly. Only part of the rows carry a size: once, few, many, or a class if the clone is expanded.

>NA|NA|TRBJ1-1|TRBV18
TGTGCCAGCTCACCGGTAATGGTACAGGGAGGGACTGAAGCTTTCTTT
CASSPVMVQGGTEAFF
>TRBD2|NA|TRBJ2-3|TRBV4-1
TGCGCCAGCGCGACCGGGACTAGCGGAATCACAGATACGCAGTATTTT
CASATGTSGITDTQYF
>TRBD1|NA|TRBJ2-6|TRBV27
TGTGCCAGCAGTTTATTAGGGACAGGGAAACCTGGGGCCAACGTCCTGACTTTC
CASSLLGTGKPGANVLTF
>NA|NA|TRBJ1-2|TRBV5-1
TGCGCCAGCAGCTTGGAAGGATCGGGGGGGTCTTTCTATGGCTACACCTTC
CASSLEGSGGSFYGYTF
>NA|NA|TRBJ1-3|TRBV4-2
TGTGCCAGCAGCCAGGAGGGGGGGAACACCATATATTTT
CASSQEGGNTIYF
>NA|NA|TRBJ2-7|TRBV29-1
TGCAGCGTCGGGGCTGGGACATTCTACGAGCAGTACTTC
CSVGAGTFYEQYF
>NA|NA|TRBJ1-1|TRBV12-3/TRBV12-4
TGTGCCAGCACCAGGGCCAGTGAAGCTTTCTTT
CASTRASEAFF
>TRBD2|NA|TRBJ2-3|TRBV3-1/TRBV3-2
TGTGCCAGCAGCAGTGGCGGGGGGCCCGGGGATACGCAGTATTTT
CASSSGGGPGDTQYF
>NA|few|TRBJ1-3|TRBV7-8
TGTGCCAGCAGCTTAGTTACCCCAGGGGAATTCTCTGGAAACACCATATATTTT
CASSLVTPGEFSGNTIYF
>NA|many|TRBJ1-6|TRBV27
TGTGCCAGCAGTTTCCGGGACGCCGGGGGTCATTCACCCCTCCACTTT
CASSFRDAGGHSPLHF
>TRBD1|NA|TRBJ1-2|TRBV18
TGTGCCAGCTCACCAGTGGACAGGCATGGCTACACCTTC
CASSPVDRHGYTF
>NA|NA|TRBJ1-1|TRBV5-1
TGCGCCAGCAGCTTGAGCCGGGGGAACACTGAAGCTTTCTTT
CASSLSRGNTEAFF
>NA|NA|TRBJ1-4|TRBV20-1
TGCAGTGCTAGTCTGGGGCCAACTAATGAAAAACTGTTTTTT
CSASLGPTNEKLFF
>NA|NA|TRBJ1-6|TRBV10-3
TGTGCCATCAGTGAGTCTAGGAGTTCACCCCTCCACTTT
CAISESRSSPLHF
>NA|NA|TRBJ1-1|TRBV5-1
TGCGCCTCCTGGAGGATTATGAACACTGAAGCTTTCTTT
CASWRIMNTEAFF
>TRBD1|NA|TRBJ1-1|TRBV2
TGTGCCAGCGGGGAGACAGGGATCGGTGAAGCTTTCTTT
CASGETGIGEAFF
>NA|NA|TRBJ2-1|TRBV27
TGTGCCAGCAGTCCTACAGGGAATGAGCAGTTCTTC
CASSPTGNEQFF
>NA|NA|TRBJ1-3|TRBV2
TGTGCCAGCAGGGCTAGGACAGATTCTGGAAACACCATATATTTT
CASRARTDSGNTIYF
>NA|NA|TRBJ2-1|TRBV9
TGTGCCAGCAGCGTAGTTCCTAGCTCCTACAATGAGCAGTTCTTC
CASSVVPSSYNEQFF
>NA|NA|TRBJ2-7|TRBV6-5
TGTGCCAGTTTAGAGAGGATCGAGCAGTACTTC
CASLERIEQYF
>TRBD1|NA|TRBJ1-1|TRBV10-3
TGTGCCATCAGGAGGGACAGGGGAAGCACTGAAGCTTTCTTT
CAIRRDRGSTEAFF
>TRBD2|NA|TRBJ2-2|TRBV5-1
TGCGCCAGCAGCTCCCCTAGCGGGGCGAACACCGGGGAGCTGTTTTTT
CASSSPSGANTGELFF
>TRBD1|few|TRBJ1-2|TRBV6-5
TGTGCCAGCGAGGGGACAGTCTATGGCTACACCTTC
CASEGTVYGYTF
>NA|NA|TRBJ2-2|TRBV27
TGTGCCAGCAGTTTATCATCGACGGCGGGGCCCGGGGAGCTGTTTTTT
CASSLSSTAGPGELFF
>NA|NA|TRBJ2-1|TRBV14
TGTGCCAGCAGCGCCAGGGCCGTAAATGAGCAGTTCTTC
CASSARAVNEQFF
>NA|NA|TRBJ1-5|TRBV15
TGTGCCACCAGCAGAGATATGGCAGGGAGGGAGCCCCAGCATTTT
CATSRDMAGREPQHF
>NA|NA|TRBJ1-1|TRBV6-5
TGTGCCAGCAGTTACTCGTCGGGTGTCACTGAAGCTTTCTTT
CASSYSSGVTEAFF
>TRBD1|NA|TRBJ2-1|TRBV5-1
TGCGCCAGCAGCTTGACAGGGGTAGAGCAGTTCTTC
CASSLTGVEQFF
>NA|NA|TRBJ1-1|TRBV12-3/TRBV12-4
TGTGCCAGCAGTCCCGTCCGGGGGACTGAAGCTTTCTTT
CASSPVRGTEAFF
>TRBD1|NA|TRBJ2-7|TRBV10-2
TGCGCCAGCGGCCGGGGACAGGGACCCTACGAGCAGTACTTC
CASGRGQGPYEQYF
>NA|NA|TRBJ1-1|TRBV9
TGTGCCAGCAGCCCGGGGAGGGGGAACACTGAAGCTTTCTTT
CASSPGRGNTEAFF
>NA|few|TRBJ2-7|TRBV29-1
TGCAGCGCAGGAGACCTGCCCGAGCAGTACTTC
CSAGDLPEQYF
>TRBD1|NA|TRBJ2-7|TRBV7-9
TGTGCCAGCAGCTTAGTACAGGGGGCGTACGAGCAGTACTTC
CASSLVQGAYEQYF
>NA|NA|TRBJ2-1|TRBV15
TGTGCCACCAGCAGAGCAACTTCCGGTGGGGGGTCCTATTCCTACAATGAGCAGTTCTTC
CATSRATSGGGSYSYNEQFF
>NA|NA|TRBJ1-2|TRBV13
TGTGCCAGCAGCTTCCTACAGGGCCACACCTTC
CASSFLQGHTF
>NA|NA|TRBJ1-5|TRBV27
TGTGCCAGCAGTTGGGGCCAGCCCCAGCATTTT
CASSWGQPQHF
>NA|NA|TRBJ2-7|TRBV5-1
TGCGCCAGCAGGCAGACAGGCGACCGTTACGAGCAGTACTTC
CASRQTGDRYEQYF
>TRBD1|NA|TRBJ2-1|TRBV6-5
TGTGCCAGCAGAACCGGGACAGGGATGGACAATGAGCAGTTCTTC
CASRTGTGMDNEQFF
>TRBD1|NA|TRBJ1-1|TRBV7-2
TGTGCCAGCAGCCCTCGTTCGGGACAGGGAAACACTGAAGCTTTCTTT
CASSPRSGQGNTEAFF
>NA|NA|TRBJ2-1|TRBV7-9
TGTGCCAGCAGCACGTGGGACTCCCCGGAGCAGTTCTTC
CASSTWDSPEQFF
>TRBD2|NA|TRBJ2-3|TRBV7-9
TGTGCCAGCAGCTCCCGGGTCGCACGGGGGGGCGTCACAGATACGCAGTATTTT
CASSSRVARGGVTDTQYF
>NA|few|TRBJ1-1|TRBV20-1
TGCAGTGCAACAGAAAATGAAGCTTTCTTT
CSATENEAFF
>NA|NA|TRBJ1-1|TRBV10-3
TGTGCCACCAAACACAGGATGAACACTGAAGCTTTCTTT
CATKHRMNTEAFF
>NA|few|TRBJ2-1|TRBV29-1
TGCAGCGTTGAAAAGGGCCGCCCGAGGGACAATGAGCAGTTCTTC
CSVEKGRPRDNEQFF
>NA|NA|TRBJ1-2|TRBV18
TGTGCCAGCTCACCTCAAACGGACTATGGCTACACCTTC
CASSPQTDYGYTF
>NA|NA|TRBJ1-5|TRBV19
TGTGCCAGTACGCGGGGGTCCGGCAATCAGCCCCAGCATTTT
CASTRGSGNQPQHF
>TRBD1|NA|TRBJ2-3|TRBV9
TGTGCCAGCAGCGTTTGGGACAGCCCGACAGATACGCAGTATTTT
CASSVWDSPTDTQYF
>TRBD2|NA|TRBJ2-1|TRBV24-1
TGTGCCACCTCTAAATCTAGCGGGGGCTACAATGAGCAGTTCTTC
CATSKSSGGYNEQFF
>TRBD1|once|TRBJ2-7|TRBV5-4
TGTGCCAGCACCACTACCAAGGACAGGGGATACGAGCAGTACTTC
CASTTTKDRGYEQYF
>NA|NA|TRBJ1-1|TRBV6-1
TGTGCCAGCAGTGAAGCGCGGCAGGGTGGCACTGAAGCTTTCTTT
CASSEARQGGTEAFF
>TRBD1|NA|TRBJ1-2|TRBV14
TGTGCCAGCAGCCCCCGTGGGACAGGGGGAGGCTACACCTTC
CASSPRGTGGGYTF
>NA|NA|TRBJ1-2|TRBV5-6
TGTGCCAGCAGCTTGGGACAGGTCGACGGCTACACCTTC
CASSLGQVDGYTF
>TRBD1|NA|TRBJ2-1|TRBV6-6
TGTGCCAGCAGTCTGACAGGGGGGAGCTCCTACAATGAGCAGTTCTTC
CASSLTGGSSYNEQFF
>TRBD1|NA|TRBJ2-2|TRBV5-1
TGCGCCAGCAGCTCAGGACAGGGGAACGCCGGGGAGCTGTTTTTT
CASSSGQGNAGELFF
>NA|NA|TRBJ1-2|TRBV5-4
TGTGCCAGCAGCCCACGTCCAGGGGACGTCTATGGCTACACCTTC
CASSPRPGDVYGYTF
>NA|NA|TRBJ1-3|TRBV6-6
TGTGCCAGCAGTTACTCTGGAGGGAACACCATATATTTT
CASSYSGGNTIYF
>NA|NA|TRBJ2-7|TRBV21-1
TGTGCCAGCAGCCTAAGGACAGTTAGCTCCTACGAGCAGTACTTC
CASSLRTVSSYEQYF
>NA|NA|TRBJ2-7|TRBV5-6
TGTGCCAGCAGCAGAAACCGGGTCTACGAGCAGTACTTC
CASSRNRVYEQYF
>NA|few|TRBJ1-2|TRBV30
TGTGCCTGCACAGGGTCTAACTATGGCTACACCTTC
CACTGSNYGYTF